This TCR beta chain was recorded in a study of blood T cell repertoires in COVID-19. The method was immunoSEQ multiplex PCR; TCRdb's version includes in-frame clones alone and lacks a portion of them. The table has about 260,000 clones, around 84% seen once. This CDR3 comprises 15 residues. Germline CDR1 reads MNHNS; CDR2 reads SASEGT. The V and J ends lost 1 base and 9 bases, in that order; junction bases with no gene match: 12. Sequencing input: peripheral blood. J is TRBJ2-7 and V is TRBV6-1; 7 bases align to TRBD2. The source of this sequence is a woman in her forties who had recovered from COVID-19. CDR3 bases: TGTGCCAGCAGTGAAGGGGACTATACCAGCCAACGGCAGTACTTC. Encoded protein: CASSEGDYTSQRQYF.